This T cell receptor (beta chain) appears in the sequencing data of a study of T cells after yellow fever vaccination. Each CDR3 protein is one row after TCRdb ran MiXCR on the 5' RACE reads. The data contain 95,000 to 150,000 distinct CDR3 sequences, around 15% of them singletons. Germline V lookup: CDR1 MNHEY, CDR2 SVGAGI. The CDR3 sequence is 11 residues long. Remarks on this clonotype: A read error may produce the germline difference seen at one junction end.

The source material was CD8+ T cells sorted from PBMCs, sampled 5 days after the yellow fever booster vaccination. This chain connects TRBV6-5 to TRBJ2-7; D remains ambiguous. This receptor was identified in a man younger than 35 who received the YFV17D yellow fever vaccine. CDR3 coding DNA: TGTGCCAGCAGTTACGACGGCGAGGAGTACTTC. Translation: CASSYDGEEYF.